The rows below give T cell receptor beta chains drawn from one sample of a study of blood T cell repertoires in COVID-19. The data were produced by immunoSEQ multiplex PCR, yet TCRdb's version contains in-frame clones alone and is incomplete. The sample records some 230,000 clones, 70% to 90% being singletons. Material for sequencing was peripheral blood. Receptor source: a man over 45 who had recovered from COVID-19. The CDR3 runs from the conserved cysteine through the conserved F or W. A D gene is named only where the DNA matches it firmly. Some rows mark clone size as missing; the rest say once, few, many or name a class of expanded clone.

v_gene: TRBV7-2
abundance: -
j_gene: TRBJ2-5
d_gene: -
CDR3aa: CASSPRLVKETQYF
CDR3nt: TGTGCCAGCAGCCCCAGACTAGTAAAAGAGACCCAGTACTTC

v_gene: TRBV15
abundance: -
j_gene: TRBJ2-3
d_gene: -
CDR3aa: CATSRVGNSGPTDTQYF
CDR3nt: TGTGCCACCAGCAGAGTAGGAAATAGCGGACCCACAGATACGCAGTATTTT

v_gene: TRBV18
abundance: -
j_gene: TRBJ2-2
d_gene: -
CDR3aa: CASSPFQQGAGELFF
CDR3nt: TGTGCCAGCTCACCATTTCAACAGGGAGCCGGGGAGCTGTTTTTT

v_gene: TRBV5-8
abundance: -
j_gene: TRBJ2-3
d_gene: TRBD2
CDR3aa: CASSLGGLAGMQYF
CDR3nt: TGTGCCAGCAGCTTGGGGGGACTAGCGGGAATGCAGTATTTT

v_gene: TRBV6-5
abundance: once
j_gene: TRBJ2-6
d_gene: -
CDR3aa: CASSYRGVGANVLTF
CDR3nt: TGTGCCAGCAGTTACAGAGGCGTCGGGGCCAACGTCCTGACTTTC

v_gene: TRBV3-1/TRBV3-2
abundance: -
j_gene: TRBJ1-2
d_gene: -
CDR3aa: CASSLRGGSYGYTF
CDR3nt: TGTGCCAGCAGCCTAAGAGGAGGGTCCTATGGCTACACCTTC

v_gene: TRBV6-1
abundance: -
j_gene: TRBJ2-5
d_gene: TRBD1
CDR3aa: CASSGWDREYQETQYF
CDR3nt: TGTGCCAGCAGTGGCTGGGACAGAGAATACCAAGAGACCCAGTACTTC

v_gene: TRBV6-1
abundance: once
j_gene: TRBJ1-1
d_gene: -
CDR3aa: CASSEQANTEAFF
CDR3nt: TGTGCCAGCAGTGAACAGGCGAACACTGAAGCTTTCTTT

v_gene: TRBV18
abundance: -
j_gene: TRBJ2-3
d_gene: -
CDR3aa: CASSRGPITDTQYF
CDR3nt: TGTGCCAGCTCGCGGGGACCGATCACAGATACGCAGTATTTT

v_gene: TRBV5-1
abundance: once
j_gene: TRBJ2-5
d_gene: TRBD1
CDR3aa: CASSWDRVGETQYF
CDR3nt: TGCGCCAGCAGCTGGGACAGGGTCGGAGAGACCCAGTACTTC

v_gene: TRBV28
abundance: -
j_gene: TRBJ2-1
d_gene: -
CDR3aa: CASSLLAGLEQFF
CDR3nt: TGTGCCAGCAGTTTATTGGCGGGCCTCGAGCAGTTCTTC

v_gene: TRBV28
abundance: once
j_gene: TRBJ1-1
d_gene: -
CDR3aa: CASSLIRRATEAFF
CDR3nt: TGTGCCAGCAGTTTAATCCGCAGGGCCACTGAAGCTTTCTTT

v_gene: TRBV29-1
abundance: -
j_gene: TRBJ1-4
d_gene: -
CDR3aa: CSATDYNEKLFF
CDR3nt: TGCAGCGCCACAGATTATAATGAAAAACTGTTTTTT

v_gene: TRBV28
abundance: -
j_gene: TRBJ1-5
d_gene: TRBD1
CDR3aa: CASSSRGPHNQPQHF
CDR3nt: TGTGCCAGCAGTTCCAGGGGGCCCCACAATCAGCCCCAGCATTTT

v_gene: TRBV5-6
abundance: once
j_gene: TRBJ2-5
d_gene: TRBD1
CDR3aa: CASRRTGDQETQYF
CDR3nt: TGTGCCAGCAGACGGACAGGAGACCAAGAGACCCAGTACTTC

v_gene: TRBV28
abundance: -
j_gene: TRBJ2-7
d_gene: -
CDR3aa: CASSRPIPGLSYEQYF
CDR3nt: TGTGCCAGCAGTCGCCCCATTCCGGGACTCAGCTACGAGCAGTACTTC

v_gene: TRBV19
abundance: once
j_gene: TRBJ2-1
d_gene: TRBD2
CDR3aa: CASSELAGSLYNEQFF
CDR3nt: TGTGCCAGTAGTGAACTAGCGGGATCGCTCTACAATGAGCAGTTCTTC

v_gene: TRBV5-6
abundance: -
j_gene: TRBJ1-4
d_gene: TRBD1
CDR3aa: CASSGWTGAHNEKLFF
CDR3nt: TGTGCCAGCAGCGGCTGGACAGGGGCCCATAATGAAAAACTGTTTTTT

v_gene: TRBV6-5
abundance: -
j_gene: TRBJ1-2
d_gene: -
CDR3aa: CATGGGNYGYTF
CDR3nt: TGTGCCACCGGCGGGGGGAACTATGGCTACACCTTC

v_gene: TRBV28
abundance: -
j_gene: TRBJ2-2
d_gene: -
CDR3aa: CASSLDISTGRTGELFF
CDR3nt: TGTGCCAGCAGTTTAGATATTTCGACAGGGAGGACCGGGGAGCTGTTTTTT

v_gene: TRBV18
abundance: -
j_gene: TRBJ1-3
d_gene: -
CDR3aa: CASSPRGERSTIYF
CDR3nt: TGTGCCAGCTCACCACGGGGGGAGAGGAGCACCATATATTTT

v_gene: TRBV5-1
abundance: once
j_gene: TRBJ1-4
d_gene: TRBD1
CDR3aa: CASSGGTGPVAGEKLFF
CDR3nt: TGCGCCAGCAGCGGTGGGACAGGGCCGGTAGCGGGTGAAAAACTGTTTTTT

v_gene: TRBV6-5
abundance: -
j_gene: TRBJ2-3
d_gene: TRBD1
CDR3aa: CASRPQGKSTDTQYF
CDR3nt: TGTGCCAGCAGACCACAGGGGAAGAGCACAGATACGCAGTATTTT

v_gene: TRBV27
abundance: -
j_gene: TRBJ2-3
d_gene: TRBD1
CDR3aa: CASSTGGTALDTQYF
CDR3nt: TGTGCCAGCAGCACAGGGGGGACAGCATTAGATACGCAGTATTTT

v_gene: TRBV5-1
abundance: -
j_gene: TRBJ2-2
d_gene: TRBD1
CDR3aa: CASSGGQGNTGELFF
CDR3nt: TGCGCCAGCAGCGGGGGACAGGGGAACACCGGGGAGCTGTTTTTT

v_gene: TRBV27
abundance: -
j_gene: TRBJ1-6
d_gene: -
CDR3aa: CASNPGLGNSPLHF
CDR3nt: TGTGCCAGCAATCCGGGACTGGGCAATTCACCCCTCCACTTT